The rows below give T cell receptor beta chains drawn from one sample of a study of regulatory T cells in long-lasting Graves disease. TCRdb re-called the multiplex PCR reads with MiXCR, one entry per CDR3 protein. The table includes under 500,000 distinct CDR3 sequences, less than 25% detected once. Sequencing used peripheral blood mononuclear cells (PBMCs), obtained when the disease was refractory, from a patient treated with antithyroid drugs. These receptor sequences come from a female donor with Graves disease. Each CDR3 is given with its conserved first and last residue. Fields, in order: V gene, D gene, J gene, clone size, CDR3 DNA, CDR3 protein. The D gene is left open where the match is weak. Rows may omit the clone size; those that give it use once, few, many or a size class.

V: TRBV10-3; D: .; J: TRBJ1-1; size: few; DNA: TGTGCCATCAAAAGGTTCGAGGCAACTACTGAAGCTTTCTTT; CDR3: CAIKRFEATTEAFF
V: TRBV28; D: TRBD1; J: TRBJ1-5; size: many; DNA: TGTGCCAGTAGCCCCGGGACAGGGTATCAGCCCCAGCATTTT; CDR3: CASSPGTGYQPQHF
V: TRBV2; D: .; J: TRBJ2-1; size: .; DNA: TGTGCCAGCAATGTGGGTGGGAGGTACTACAATGAGCAGTTCTTC; CDR3: CASNVGGRYYNEQFF
V: TRBV19; D: .; J: TRBJ1-1; size: few; DNA: TGTGCCAGTACCATCGAGCGGGTCACTGAAGCTTTCTTT; CDR3: CASTIERVTEAFF
V: TRBV28; D: .; J: TRBJ2-5; size: medium-sized; DNA: TGTGCCAGCAGTTCCCCGGACTTAATACAAGAGACCCAGTACTTC; CDR3: CASSSPDLIQETQYF
V: TRBV2; D: .; J: TRBJ2-7; size: many; DNA: TGTGCCAGCAGTGAATATGAGCCGCCCTACGAGCAGTACTTC; CDR3: CASSEYEPPYEQYF
V: TRBV5-1; D: TRBD1; J: TRBJ1-4; size: .; DNA: TGCGCCAGCAGCTTGATGAACAGGGGAGGAACTAATGAAAAACTGTTTTTT; CDR3: CASSLMNRGGTNEKLFF
V: TRBV6-1; D: TRBD2; J: TRBJ2-7; size: many; DNA: TGTGCCAGTAGGCTAGCGGGAGCCTACGAGCAGTACTTC; CDR3: CASRLAGAYEQYF
V: TRBV12-3/TRBV12-4; D: TRBD2; J: TRBJ2-7; size: many; DNA: TGTGCCAGCACGAGTACGAGCTCGTGGGCAGCGGGACCCGAGCAGTACTTC; CDR3: CASTSTSSWAAGPEQYF
V: TRBV6-5; D: .; J: TRBJ1-1; size: .; DNA: TGTGCCAGCAGTTACTCTCCCAGGGAGGCTGAAGCTTTCTTT; CDR3: CASSYSPREAEAFF
V: TRBV11-2; D: .; J: TRBJ2-1; size: .; DNA: TGTGCCAGCAGCTTAGGTCGCGGGATCCGCTACAATGAGCAGTTCTTC; CDR3: CASSLGRGIRYNEQFF
V: TRBV20-1; D: TRBD1; J: TRBJ1-1; size: many; DNA: TGCAGTGCTAGAGATAGGGGCAGGGGGGGGGATGAAGCTTTCTTT; CDR3: CSARDRGRGGDEAFF
V: TRBV30; D: .; J: TRBJ1-1; size: few; DNA: TGTGCCTGGAGCCGGGCCGGCACTGAAGCTTTCTTT; CDR3: CAWSRAGTEAFF
V: TRBV10-1; D: TRBD1; J: TRBJ2-2; size: many; DNA: TGCGCCAGCAGGGACAGGGCCACCGGGGAGCTGTTTTTT; CDR3: CASRDRATGELFF
V: TRBV29-1; D: .; J: TRBJ2-2; size: many; DNA: TGCAGCGCCGACAGCTACACCGGGGAGCTGTTTTTT; CDR3: CSADSYTGELFF
V: TRBV12-3/TRBV12-4; D: TRBD1; J: TRBJ1-5; size: many; DNA: TGTGCCAGCAGTTGGACAGGGGGAGATCAGCCCCAGCATTTT; CDR3: CASSWTGGDQPQHF
V: TRBV4-1; D: .; J: TRBJ2-7; size: .; DNA: TGCGCCAGCAGCCAAGACCCGACAGACTACGAGCAGTACTTC; CDR3: CASSQDPTDYEQYF
V: TRBV28; D: .; J: TRBJ2-1; size: .; DNA: TGTGCCAGCAGTACAGAAGGAGCTAATGAGCAGTTCTTC; CDR3: CASSTEGANEQFF
V: TRBV11-2; D: .; J: TRBJ2-7; size: many; DNA: TGTGCCAGCAGCTTAGATAGAGCCGAGCAGTACTTC; CDR3: CASSLDRAEQYF
V: TRBV19; D: TRBD1; J: TRBJ2-5; size: .; DNA: TGTGCCAGTGGAACCGGGACAGGTTACCAAGAGACCCAGTACTTC; CDR3: CASGTGTGYQETQYF
V: TRBV20-1; D: TRBD1; J: TRBJ1-5; size: many; DNA: TGCAGTGCTAGAGTATTTCGGGACAGCACTGATCAGCCCCAGCATTTT; CDR3: CSARVFRDSTDQPQHF
V: TRBV6-1; D: .; J: TRBJ1-2; size: few; DNA: TGTGCCAGCAGTCCCGGACCCGGGGGTGGCTACACCTTC; CDR3: CASSPGPGGGYTF
V: TRBV20-1; D: .; J: TRBJ2-2; size: few; DNA: TGCAGTGCTAGAGATCCTGGCGGGGAGAGGCCCGGGGAGCTGTTTTTT; CDR3: CSARDPGGERPGELFF
V: TRBV9; D: .; J: TRBJ1-2; size: .; DNA: TGTGCCAGCAGCGTAGGGGAAGTACCCTATGGCTACACCTTC; CDR3: CASSVGEVPYGYTF
V: TRBV6-9; D: .; J: TRBJ1-6; size: many; DNA: TGTGCCAGCAGTTATCCCACAATTCACACCTTTTCGGATTCACCCCTCCACTTT; CDR3: CASSYPTIHTFSDSPLHF
V: TRBV6-1; D: .; J: TRBJ2-7; size: .; DNA: TGTGCCAGCGGTAAGGGATACGAGCAGTACTTC; CDR3: CASGKGYEQYF
V: TRBV6-2/TRBV6-3; D: .; J: TRBJ1-1; size: few; DNA: TGTGCCAGCAGTTATGGGGGGAGGGTAGCTTTCTTT; CDR3: CASSYGGRVAFF
V: TRBV20-1; D: TRBD2; J: TRBJ2-7; size: .; DNA: TGCAGTGCTCCTGCGAGGCGGGAGATGATCTACGAGCAGTACTTC; CDR3: CSAPARREMIYEQYF
V: TRBV4-1; D: .; J: TRBJ1-2; size: .; DNA: TGCGCCAGCAGCCAAGATTCCGGGACGGCCGCCTATGGCTACACCTTC; CDR3: CASSQDSGTAAYGYTF
V: TRBV25-1; D: .; J: TRBJ1-2; size: few; DNA: TGTGCCAGCAGTGAATGGGGGTTTGGCTACACCTTC; CDR3: CASSEWGFGYTF
V: TRBV12-3/TRBV12-4; D: .; J: TRBJ2-7; size: .; DNA: TGTGCCACCAGCTTGGCGAGCCACGAGCAGTACTTC; CDR3: CATSLASHEQYF
V: TRBV2; D: TRBD2; J: TRBJ2-7; size: many; DNA: TGTGCCAGCAGTCCCGGACTAGCGGGTTTGGTCTACGAGCAGTACTTC; CDR3: CASSPGLAGLVYEQYF
V: TRBV10-3; D: TRBD2; J: TRBJ2-3; size: few; DNA: TGTGCCATCAGTGACCGACTAGCGGTTAACACAGATACGCAGTATTTT; CDR3: CAISDRLAVNTDTQYF
V: TRBV11-2; D: .; J: TRBJ2-2; size: .; DNA: TGTGCCAGCAGCTTTCCACGGAGCAGAGGCGGACACCGCCCTAAGAACACCGGGGAGCTGTTTTTT; CDR3: CASSFPRSRGGHRPKNTGELFF
V: TRBV19; D: TRBD1; J: TRBJ2-5; size: .; DNA: TGTGCCAGTAGTTTGACAGGGGAGAGGGAGACCCAGTACTTC; CDR3: CASSLTGERETQYF
V: TRBV6-2/TRBV6-3; D: TRBD2; J: TRBJ2-7; size: .; DNA: TGTGCCAGCAGTTACCTCCTTAGCGGGAGTATCGAGCAGTACTTC; CDR3: CASSYLLSGSIEQYF
V: TRBV20-1; D: .; J: TRBJ2-5; size: many; DNA: TGCAGTGCTATTGGCGGGTCAGAGTACCAAGAGACCCAGTACTTC; CDR3: CSAIGGSEYQETQYF
V: TRBV7-9; D: .; J: TRBJ2-7; size: .; DNA: TGTGCCAGCACCCGATCGGTGGCCTACGAGCAGTACTTC; CDR3: CASTRSVAYEQYF
V: TRBV7-9; D: .; J: TRBJ1-4; size: few; DNA: TGTGCCAGCAGCTTAGAGATCCAGGGACCTAATGAAAAACTGTTTTTT; CDR3: CASSLEIQGPNEKLFF
V: TRBV28; D: .; J: TRBJ2-6; size: .; DNA: TGTGCCAGCACCCACCAAGAGCTTCGTTTCGGGGCCAACGTCCTGACTTTC; CDR3: CASTHQELRFGANVLTF
V: TRBV2; D: .; J: TRBJ1-1; size: many; DNA: TGTGCCAGCCTCAGGATGAACACTGAAGCTTTCTTT; CDR3: CASLRMNTEAFF
V: TRBV20-1; D: .; J: TRBJ1-5; size: .; DNA: TGCAGTGCTAGAGGGGGGGATGGGAATCAGCCCCAGCATTTT; CDR3: CSARGGDGNQPQHF
V: TRBV20-1; D: TRBD2; J: TRBJ2-7; size: many; DNA: TGCAGTGCTAATCTAGCGGGAGGGCCTACCGAGCAGTACTTC; CDR3: CSANLAGGPTEQYF
V: TRBV20-1; D: .; J: TRBJ2-4; size: .; DNA: TGCAGTGCCCAGACCCTTACCATCCTAGCCAAAAACATTCAGTACTTC; CDR3: CSAQTLTILAKNIQYF
V: TRBV2; D: TRBD1; J: TRBJ2-7; size: many; DNA: TGTGCCAGCTTGGGACAGATGTCTAACGAGCAGTACTTC; CDR3: CASLGQMSNEQYF
V: TRBV6-1; D: .; J: TRBJ2-7; size: many; DNA: TGTGCCAGCAGGGACCAGGGTCAGTCCTACGAGCAGTACTTC; CDR3: CASRDQGQSYEQYF
V: TRBV28; D: TRBD2; J: TRBJ2-7; size: many; DNA: TGTGCCAGCAGTTTTGGTAGCGGGAGCTCCGGGTCCTACGAGCAGTACTTC; CDR3: CASSFGSGSSGSYEQYF
V: TRBV20-1; D: TRBD1; J: TRBJ1-5; size: many; DNA: TGCAGTGCTCGAGACAGGGTGACTCAGCCCCAGCATTTT; CDR3: CSARDRVTQPQHF
V: TRBV7-9; D: .; J: TRBJ2-7; size: many; DNA: TGTGCCAGCAGCTTCATCCCCTCTCTAGGGGAATACGAGCAGTACTTC; CDR3: CASSFIPSLGEYEQYF
V: TRBV15; D: .; J: TRBJ2-5; size: many; DNA: TGTGCCACCAGCGCACGGCTCCAATTACGGGAGACCCAGTACTTC; CDR3: CATSARLQLRETQYF
V: TRBV6-1; D: .; J: TRBJ1-2; size: .; DNA: TGTGCCAGCAGGTTCCGGTGGGGGAACTATGGCTACACCTTC; CDR3: CASRFRWGNYGYTF
V: TRBV15; D: .; J: TRBJ1-2; size: many; DNA: TGTGCCACCAGCAGCAGCTATGGCTACACCTTC; CDR3: CATSSSYGYTF
V: TRBV6-1; D: .; J: TRBJ2-5; size: many; DNA: TGTGCCAGCAGTGAATTAGGTTTGTCCCAGTACTTC; CDR3: CASSELGLSQYF
V: TRBV20-1; D: TRBD1; J: TRBJ2-5; size: few; DNA: TGCAGTGCTAGCGACAGGGGGCCCGAGACCCAGTACTTC; CDR3: CSASDRGPETQYF
V: TRBV30; D: .; J: TRBJ2-4; size: many; DNA: TGTGCCTGGAGTGTAGCGGACATTCAGTACTTC; CDR3: CAWSVADIQYF
V: TRBV20-1; D: TRBD2; J: TRBJ2-7; size: .; DNA: TGCAGTGCGGTTGGACTAGCGGGAGATACCGAGCAGTACTTC; CDR3: CSAVGLAGDTEQYF
V: TRBV6-2/TRBV6-3; D: .; J: TRBJ1-2; size: many; DNA: TGTGCCAGCAGTTACGGGCAGGGCGAGGATGGCTACACCTTC; CDR3: CASSYGQGEDGYTF
V: TRBV11-2; D: TRBD2; J: TRBJ2-1; size: .; DNA: TGTGCCAGCAGCTTGGGACTAGCGGGGAATGACAATGAGCAGTTCTTC; CDR3: CASSLGLAGNDNEQFF
V: TRBV27; D: .; J: TRBJ1-1; size: many; DNA: TGTGCCAGCATCGGCGGAACTACCGAAGCTTTCTTT; CDR3: CASIGGTTEAFF
V: TRBV9; D: TRBD2; J: TRBJ2-7; size: .; DNA: TGTGCCAGCAGCGTAGATCTAGCGGGAGCACGGCAGTACTTC; CDR3: CASSVDLAGARQYF